There are a few counts of the clone carrying this T cell receptor (beta chain). Its matching antigen is unknown. The sample is drawn from a study of cytomegalovirus exposure and HLA in healthy donors. Findings of the study overall: Trimming of TCR beta V- and J-genes showed a link, identified in a later analysis, to a missense DCLRE1C variant. Reportedly, a later analysis found an Asian-associated ancestry cluster had fewer N-insertions than the roughly 670-donor mean. The classifier reportedly diagnosed cytomegalovirus status with high sensitivity and specificity. A later analysis showed HLA-associated TCR beta chains outstripping equally common others in clonal expansion.

With V trimmed by 6 bases and J by 0 bases, 8 bases remained unmatched. Germline V lookup: CDR1 SGHAT, CDR2 FQNNGV. The CDR3 loop spans 15 amino acids. Both 60 Vbeta primers and 13 Jbeta primers went into the PCR. Assay: immunoSEQ multiplex PCR; the TCRdb copy retains only in-frame clones and omits some. This table holds some 140,000 clones, about four fifths found once. The receptor's source is a male donor in good health and CMV-seropositive. Sequencing was performed on PBMCs. V and J are TRBV11-2 and TRBJ2-7; TRBD2 agrees at 7 bases. Written as DNA, the CDR3 is TGTGCCAGCAGGCGGCCGGGCGGGAGCTCCTACGAGCAGTACTTC. It is translated as CASRRPGGSSYEQYF.